The next 32 T cell receptor beta chains were all read from a single sample in a study of blood T cell repertoires in COVID-19. Profiling relied on immunoSEQ multiplex PCR, and the TCRdb table lists in-frame clones only, not all of them. The table lists approximately 100,000 clones, roughly 80% of them singletons. The sample consisted of peripheral blood. Every receptor here comes from a man aged 65 to 85 with active or convalescent COVID-19.

The chain combines TRBV6-5 with TRBJ2-5, with D possibly matching TRBD1 (6 bases). Germline-derived CDR1 and CDR2 are MNHEY and SVGAGI. The CDR3 sequence is 13 residues long. The V and J ends lost 6 bases and 5 bases respectively, with 13 bases between them. CDR3 sequence reads: CASSPTGWETQYF. The CDR3, as DNA: TGTGCCAGCAGCCCCACAGGGTGGGAGACCCAGTACTTC.

The DNA for the CDR3 is TGTGCCAGCAGCTCCCGGGACAGGGTGCCTTTAGGGCAGTTCTTC. Translating it yields CASSSRDRVPLGQFF. The chain recombines TRBV5-4 with TRBJ2-1, with TRBD1 matching over 9 bases. Per the germline V gene, CDR1 is SGHNT and CDR2 is YYREEE (reference sequence). CDR3 size: 15 residues. V gave up 3 bases and J gave up 12 bases; unmatched junction bases: 13.

The rearrangement uses TRBV5-4 and TRBJ2-3, with 13 bases matching TRBD2. V lost 4 bases, J lost 4 bases, and 9 bases stayed unmatched. Looked up from germline, CDR1 is SGHNT and CDR2 is YYREEE (reference sequence). This CDR3 has 17 residues. Here the CDR3 DNA reads TGTGCCAGCAGCCCCCCGACTAGCGGGGGGCAAGCAGATACGCAGTATTTT. This sequence encodes CASSPPTSGGQADTQYF.

This rearrangement joins TRBV5-6 to TRBJ1-5, with TRBD1 identical over 8 bases. The CDR3 covers 15 residues. The germline CDR1 and CDR2 sequences are SGHDT and YYEEEE. Trimming removed 5 bases from V and 2 bases from J; junction bases left unmatched: 6. As DNA, the CDR3 is TGTGCCAGCAGTACACAGGGACAGGGCAATCAGCCCCAGCATTTT. This sequence encodes CASSTQGQGNQPQHF.

The count of this clone is one. The V call is TRBV3-1 (or the pseudogene TRBV3-2), the J call TRBJ1-1; D gene ambiguous. Germline V lookup: CDR1 LGHDT, CDR2 YNNKEL (reference sequence). The CDR3 has 15 residues. The V gene lost 1 base and the J gene lost 0 bases, with 9 bases spanning the gap. The CDR3 loop reads CASSQGWQLNTEAFF. Here the CDR3 DNA reads TGTGCCAGCAGCCAAGGGTGGCAACTGAACACTGAAGCTTTCTTT.

The V call is TRBV19, the J call TRBJ2-1, with a possible D match to TRBD2 (6 bases). The CDR3 sequence is 15 residues long. CDR1 LNHDA and CDR2 SQIVND come from the germline V gene (reference sequence). The V end was cut by 2 bases, the J end by 2 bases, with 10 bases between. CDR3 loop: CASSIRRGPYNEQFF. Written as DNA, the CDR3 is TGTGCCAGTAGTATAAGGCGGGGACCCTACAATGAGCAGTTCTTC.

The chain has TRBV4-2 and TRBJ2-1; TRBD1 matches at 7 bases. This CDR3 is 16 amino acids long. Trimming cost V 2 bases and J 0 bases; bases outside gene matches: 4. Germline-derived CDR1 and CDR2 are LGHNA and YNFKEQ. The CDR3, as DNA: TGTGCCAGCAGCCAAACCGGGACAGTCTCCTACAATGAGCAGTTCTTC. It specifies CASSQTGTVSYNEQFF.

The chain uses TRBV30 and TRBJ2-7; D not resolved. The germline gives CDR1 GTSNPN, CDR2 SVGIG (reference sequence). The V end lost 0 bases, the J end lost 0 bases, and 3 bases lay between the germline ends. The CDR3 covers 12 residues. This CDR3 reads CAWSVSSYEQYF. CDR3 bases: TGTGCCTGGAGTGTCAGCTCCTACGAGCAGTACTTC.

The chain employs TRBV25-1 and TRBJ2-1, with D perhaps TRBD1 (5 bases). The CDR3 runs 14 residues. Per the germline V gene, CDR1 is MGHDK and CDR2 is SYGVNS. V shed 3 bases and J shed 5 bases, with 11 bases lying between them. The CDR3: CASSDGPGNNEQFF. CDR3 nucleotide sequence: TGTGCCAGCAGTGACGGGCCAGGGAACAATGAGCAGTTCTTC. The whole variable domain, filled in from reference TRBV25-1 and TRBJ2-1, reads EADIYQTPRYLVIGTGKKITLECSQTMGHDKMYWYQQDPGMELHLIHYSYGVNSTEKGDLSSESTVSRIRTEHFPLTLESARPSHTSQYLCASSDGPGNNEQFFGPGTRLTVL.

The chain employs TRBV9 and TRBJ2-1; D ambiguous. Trimming left V 0 bases short and J 0 bases short, with 13 bases between. Germline lookup yields CDR1 SGDLS and CDR2 YYNGEE. The CDR3 consists of 17 residues. The CDR3 here is CASSVVSGPSSYNEQFF. CDR3 sequence (DNA): TGTGCCAGCAGCGTAGTTTCAGGCCCCAGCTCCTACAATGAGCAGTTCTTC.

This clone was recorded only once. The genes are TRBV12-3 or TRBV12-4 and TRBJ1-5, with D maybe TRBD1 (5 bases). V shed 2 bases and J shed 5 bases, with 7 bases lying between them. The CDR3 covers 13 residues. The CDR3 sequence: CASSLQGYQPQHF. In DNA form, the CDR3 reads TGTGCCAGCAGTTTACAGGGATATCAGCCCCAGCATTTT.

This clone occurred once. The chain has TRBV14 and TRBJ1-6; D remains unclear. V shed 1 base and J shed 10 bases, with 11 bases lying between them. The germline V gene has CDR1 SGHDN and CDR2 FVKESK. This CDR3 comprises 14 residues. CDR3 region: CASSQVLGSSPLHF. Here the CDR3 DNA reads TGTGCCAGCAGCCAAGTTTTGGGGAGCTCACCCCTCCACTTT. Together with reference TRBV14 and TRBJ1-6, the CDR3 gives the full variable domain: EAGVTQFPSHSVIEKGQTVTLRCDPISGHDNLYWYRRVMGKEIKFLLHFVKESKQDESGMPNNRFLAERTGGTYSTLKVQPAELEDSGVYFCASSQVLGSSPLHFGNGTRLTVT.

The V and J genes are TRBV3-1 (or the pseudogene TRBV3-2) and TRBJ2-6; D may be TRBD2 (6 bases). This CDR3 is built from 16 residues. V dropped 4 bases and J dropped 4 bases, with 14 bases sitting between them. Germline V CDR1 and CDR2: LGHDT, YNNKEL (reference sequence). This chain's CDR3 is CASSPTPGGGANVLTF. For the CDR3, the DNA is TGTGCCAGCAGCCCCACCCCCGGGGGAGGGGCCAACGTCCTGACTTTC.

The rearrangement uses TRBV27 and TRBJ2-7; TRBD1 is a possible D gene (5 bases). Germline lookup yields CDR1 MNHEY and CDR2 SMNVEV (reference sequence). The V and J ends lost 3 bases and 2 bases respectively, with 8 bases between them. This CDR3 spans 13 amino acids. In nucleotides, the CDR3 is TGTGCCAGCAGTTTGACAGAGACCTACGAGCAGTACTTC. Translated: CASSLTETYEQYF.

Sample share makes this clone medium-sized. The chain recombines TRBV30 with TRBJ1-6; 8 nucleotides align to TRBD1. CDR3 length equals 16 residues. CDR1 and CDR2 from the germline V gene are GTSNPN and SVGIG (reference sequence). V was pared by 2 bases and J by 4 bases, with 7 bases of the junction left unmatched. The CDR3 protein is CAWSPDRVRYNSPLHF. CDR3 nucleotide sequence: TGTGCCTGGAGTCCGGACAGGGTCCGGTATAATTCACCCCTCCACTTT. Looking up the rest from reference TRBV30 and TRBJ1-6 gives the full variable domain: SQTIHQWPATLVQPVGSPLSLECTVEGTSNPNLYWYRQAAGRGLQLLFYSVGIGQISSEVPQNLSASRPQDRQFILSSKKLLLSDSGFYLCAWSPDRVRYNSPLHFGNGTRLTVT.

V is TRBV2 and J is TRBJ2-5, with no clear D. The germline CDR1 and CDR2 sequences are SNHLY and FYNNEI. This CDR3 spans 11 amino acids. With 7 bases removed from V and 2 bases from J, the gap between germline ends came to 5 bases. DNA for the CDR3: TGTGCCAGCACGGTTCAAGAGACCCAGTACTTC. It codes for CASTVQETQYF.

The chain links TRBV2 to TRBJ1-1; a possible D gene is TRBD1 (6 bases). Deletions cut 4 bases from V and 3 bases from J, with 9 bases between. The germline V gene encodes CDR1 SNHLY and CDR2 FYNNEI. CDR3 length: 13 residues. CDR3 coding DNA: TGTGCCAGCAGTGGTCCAGGGGACACTGAAGCTTTCTTT. The encoded protein is CASSGPGDTEAFF.

In this sample, this clone turned up once. The chain is built from TRBV5-6 and TRBJ2-7; tentative D call: TRBD2 (5 bases). Germline V gene sequence: CDR1 SGHDT, CDR2 YYEEEE. The V and J ends lost 0 bases and 3 bases respectively, with 16 bases between them. This CDR3 is 16 amino acids long. The CDR3 nucleotides are TGTGCCAGCAGCTTGGGAACTAGGTTTAGGGTCTACGAGCAGTACTTC. Translation gives CASSLGTRFRVYEQYF.

V gene TRBV7-9 combines with J gene TRBJ2-2; 10 positions agree with TRBD1. Trimming removed 5 bases from V and 6 bases from J; junction bases left unmatched: 6. Germline-derived CDR1 and CDR2 are SEHNR and FQNEAQ (reference sequence). The length of the CDR3 is 15 residues. The CDR3 bases are TGTGCCAGCAGCGACCGGGACAGGGGTCCCGGGGAGCTGTTTTTT. It yields the protein CASSDRDRGPGELFF.

This clone was picked up a small number of times. This chain connects TRBV9 to TRBJ2-1; TRBD2 matches at 10 bases. This CDR3 has 14 amino acids. CDR1 is SGDLS and CDR2 is YYNGEE in the germline V gene. The ends lost 5 bases at V and 1 base at J; junction bases unmatched: 0. The CDR3 sequence is CASSSGGSYNEQFF. The CDR3 DNA follows: TGTGCCAGCAGTAGCGGGGGGTCCTACAATGAGCAGTTCTTC.

The V gene is TRBV7-9, the J gene TRBJ2-3, with 7 bases matching TRBD1. The germline V gene has CDR1 SEHNR and CDR2 FQNEAQ (reference sequence). V dropped 5 bases and J dropped 3; count of bases not matched to a gene: 8. The CDR3 runs to 15 residues. The CDR3 sequence is CASSTDRVRTDTQYF. The CDR3 nucleotides are TGTGCCAGCAGCACCGACAGGGTTAGAACAGATACGCAGTATTTT. Based on the CDR3 plus reference TRBV7-9 and TRBJ2-3, the full variable domain is DTGVSQNPRHKITKRGQNVTFRCDPISEHNRLYWYRQTLGQGPEFLTYFQNEAQLEKSRLLSDRFSAERPKGSFSTLEIQRTEQGDSAMYLCASSTDRVRTDTQYFGPGTRLTVL.

This chain uses TRBV6-4 with TRBJ1-6; 7 bases align to TRBD1. The ends lost 3 bases at V and 6 bases at J; junction bases unmatched: 5. CDR3 length: 15 residues. From germline, CDR1 is MRHNA and CDR2 SNTAGT. This CDR3 reads CASSEQGLGNSPLHF. In nucleotides, the CDR3 is TGTGCCAGCAGTGAACAGGGGCTGGGTAATTCACCCCTCCACTTT.

The V call is TRBV11-3, the J call TRBJ1-2; D perhaps matches TRBD1 (5 bases). The CDR3 totals 14 residues. Germline CDR1 SGHNT, CDR2 YENEEA. Trimming cost V 5 bases and J 1 base, with 11 bases left between them. The CDR3 loop reads CASSAQGLNYGYTF. Here the CDR3 DNA reads TGTGCCAGCAGCGCCCAGGGACTTAACTATGGCTACACCTTC.

This chain uses TRBV6-5 with TRBJ1-6; D is perhaps TRBD1 (6 bases). V shed 5 bases and J shed 6 bases, with 11 bases lying between them. The length of the CDR3 is 14 residues. Germline V gene data show CDR1 as MNHEY and CDR2 as SVGAGI. The CDR3 DNA sequence: TGTGCCAGCAGTACAGGGACCCCTAATTCACCCCTCCACTTT. Amino acid sequence: CASSTGTPNSPLHF.

This clone was picked up one time. The rearrangement links TRBV11-3 to TRBJ2-7; 12 positions match TRBD1. V lost 4 bases and J lost 7; bases outside the gene matches: 5. The germline V gene encodes CDR1 SGHNT and CDR2 YENEEA. CDR3 size: 14 residues. The CDR3 protein is CASSSRDRGLEQYF. CDR3 DNA sequence: TGTGCCAGCAGCTCTCGGGACAGGGGGCTTGAGCAGTACTTC.

J is TRBJ2-6 and V is TRBV6-6, with D unclear. Germline CDR1 and CDR2: MNHNY and SVGAGI (reference sequence). CDR3 size: 13 residues. V was cut by 6 bases and J by 4 bases, with 7 bases left in between. CDR3 region: CASSPGGANVLTF. The CDR3, as DNA: TGTGCCAGCAGCCCAGGAGGGGCCAACGTCCTGACTTTC.

V gene TRBV3-1 (or the pseudogene TRBV3-2) combines with J gene TRBJ1-3, with 8 bases that match TRBD1. Germline V gene lookup returns CDR1 LGHDT and CDR2 YNNKEL (reference sequence). Trimming at V came to 5 bases and at J to 0 bases, leaving 6 bases not matched to a gene. The CDR3 has 16 residues. The chain's CDR3 is CASSKGTGSSGNTIYF. As DNA, the CDR3 is TGTGCCAGCAGCAAAGGGACAGGCTCCTCTGGAAACACCATATATTTT.

The rearrangement links TRBV11-2 to TRBJ2-2; 7 bases fit TRBD2. Germline CDR1 and CDR2: SGHAT and FQNNGV. Trimming cost V 6 bases and J 3 bases; bases outside gene matches: 1. The CDR3 is 13 amino acids. Here the CDR3 reads CASRGRDTGELFF. CDR3 nucleotides: TGTGCCAGCAGGGGGAGGGACACCGGGGAGCTGTTTTTT.

This clone was recorded at least ten times. The CDR3 DNA is TGTGCCAGCAGCTCCGGACAGAGCACAGATACGCAGTATTTT. Amino acids: CASSSGQSTDTQYF. V usage is TRBV7-3 and J usage is TRBJ2-3, with D tentatively TRBD1 (6 bases). Trimming took off 4 bases at V and 0 bases at J, with 8 bases between the two ends. Per the germline V gene, CDR1 is SGHTA and CDR2 is FQGTGA. This CDR3 is 14 amino acids long. The whole variable domain, filled in from reference TRBV7-3 and TRBJ2-3, reads GAGVSQTPSNKVTEKGKYVELRCDPISGHTALYWYRQSLGQGPEFLIYFQGTGAADDSGLPNDRFFAVRPEGSVSTLKIQRTERGDSAVYLCASSSGQSTDTQYFGPGTRLTVL.

The table lists this clone with a few counts. J is TRBJ1-5 and V is TRBV5-1; 7 bases are a match to TRBD1. The V and J ends lost 4 bases and 2 bases, in that order; junction bases with no gene match: 3. Germline V gene sequence: CDR1 SGHRS, CDR2 YFSETQ. CDR3 length: 14 amino acids. The CDR3 sequence: CASSLGTGNQPQHF. As DNA, the CDR3 is TGCGCCAGCAGCCTGGGGACAGGCAATCAGCCCCAGCATTTT.

This clone was counted once. CDR3 amino acids: CASSFGTSVSAFF. The CDR3 nucleotides are TGTGCCAGCAGTTTTGGGACATCCGTGTCGGCTTTCTTT. The genes are TRBV12-3 or TRBV12-4 and TRBJ1-1; tentatively, D is TRBD1 (6 bases). The CDR3 sequence is 13 residues long. The V gene lost 3 bases and the J gene lost 11 bases, with 16 bases spanning the gap.

The chain recombines TRBV7-8 with TRBJ2-5, with 7 bases matching TRBD1. The CDR3 runs 14 residues. The trim removed 5 bases at V and 5 bases at J, leaving 8 bases unmatched. The germline V gene encodes CDR1 SGHVS and CDR2 FQNEAQ. For the CDR3, the DNA is TGTGCCAGCAGCCAGACAGGGTCTGTGGAGACCCAGTACTTC. Its translation is CASSQTGSVETQYF.